The next 27 T cell receptor beta chains were all read from a single sample in a study of T cell repertoires in cytomegalovirus infection (dated by TCRdb to between 2017 and 2020). The reads were generated on an Illumina HiSeq 1500. Starting from the raw public reads, TCRdb applied fastp trimming at Q25, assembled clones with MiXCR and retained in-frame beta chains. Identical CDR3 protein sequences are pooled into one entry, listed with their most common genes and DNA. Across this sample there are roughly 760,000 distinct CDR3 sequences, with less than 40% seen only once. 2.5% to 3% of the sample is taken by the ten largest. The sequenced sample was PBMCs. These receptors all stem from a human donor in good health (CMV status not recorded). Some clones in this sample may be carry-over from other donors' samples.

In its sample, this clonotype was seen many times. The V gene is TRBV7-9, the J gene TRBJ2-1, with 9 bases that match TRBD2. This CDR3 region has 18 residues. Trimming cost V 5 bases and J 2 bases; bases outside gene matches: 13. Germline loops: CDR1 SEHNR, CDR2 FQNEAQ (reference sequence). The CDR3 coding sequence is TGTGCCAGCAGCACCCTGGCGATGGGACTAGCAACCTACAATGAGCAGTTCTTC. It specifies CASSTLAMGLATYNEQFF.

This chain joins TRBV19 and TRBJ1-5; D is ambiguous. The CDR3 spans 13 residues. V lost 3 bases and J 3 bases, leaving 6 bases between the germline ends. CDR1 and CDR2 (germline): LNHDA, SQIVND (reference sequence). CDR3 DNA: TGTGCCAGTAGTATTTCAGACAATCAGCCCCAGCATTTT. Its protein is CASSISDNQPQHF. The whole variable domain, filled in from reference TRBV19 and TRBJ1-5, reads DGGITQSPKYLFRKEGQNVTLSCEQNLNHDAMYWYRQDPGQGLRLIYYSQIVNDFQKGDIAEGYSVSREKKESFPLTVTSAQKNPTAFYLCASSISDNQPQHFGDGTRLSIL.

The rearrangement joins TRBV2 to TRBJ2-6, with D possibly being TRBD1 (6 bases). The V gene lost 6 bases and the J gene lost 2 bases, with 11 bases spanning the gap. This CDR3 spans 15 amino acids. Germline V gene lookup returns CDR1 SNHLY and CDR2 FYNNEI. CDR3 amino acids: CASRPQGTGANVLTF. Here the CDR3 DNA reads TGTGCCAGCAGACCTCAGGGGACTGGGGCCAACGTCCTGACTTTC.

This clonotype was detected ten times or more. This rearrangement joins TRBV12-3 or TRBV12-4 to TRBJ2-7, with TRBD1 matching 7 bases. The CDR3 covers 14 residues. V shed 6 bases, J shed 5 bases, and the junction held 10 bases outside the gene matches. The CDR3 DNA sequence: TGTGCCAGCAGCTTAAGACAGGGTCGTCACGAGCAGTACTTC. It codes for CASSLRQGRHEQYF.

The gene calls are TRBV19 and TRBJ2-7; 8 bases agree with TRBD2. The CDR3 has 14 residues. Germline V gene sequence: CDR1 LNHDA, CDR2 SQIVND (reference sequence). Unmatched junction bases numbered 2, after V lost 1 base and J lost 3 bases. In DNA form, the CDR3 reads TGTGCCAGTAGTATAGTCCTAGCGGGCTACGAGCAGTACTTC. Translation gives CASSIVLAGYEQYF.

In its sample, this clonotype was seen a few times. The V gene is TRBV7-9, the J gene TRBJ1-1; D not resolved. Germline CDR1 and CDR2: SEHNR and FQNEAQ (reference sequence). The CDR3 loop spans 12 amino acids. V shed 5 bases and J shed 3 bases, with 7 bases lying between them. CDR3 coding DNA: TGTGCCAGCAGCCAGCGGGACACTGAAGCTTTCTTT. This codes for CASSQRDTEAFF. Looking up the rest from reference TRBV7-9 and TRBJ1-1 gives the full variable domain: DTGVSQNPRHKITKRGQNVTFRCDPISEHNRLYWYRQTLGQGPEFLTYFQNEAQLEKSRLLSDRFSAERPKGSFSTLEIQRTEQGDSAMYLCASSQRDTEAFFGQGTRLTVV.

CDR3: CSAGQGILSDTQYF. The CDR3 DNA reads as TGCAGTGCAGGACAGGGAATTCTTTCAGATACGCAGTATTTT. J is TRBJ2-3 and V is TRBV20-1, with 8 bases identical to TRBD1. Trimming at V came to 6 bases and at J to 4 bases, leaving 9 bases not matched to a gene. Looked up from germline, CDR1 is DFQATT and CDR2 is SNEGSKA (reference sequence). This CDR3 has 14 amino acids.

V gene TRBV29-1 combines with J gene TRBJ2-4; 8 bases map to TRBD1. After removal of 5 bases from V and 8 bases from J, the junction contained 8 bases not matched to a gene. The CDR3 extends over 13 amino acids. The germline V gene has CDR1 SQVTM and CDR2 ANQGSEA. The CDR3 region is CSVKDRVEDIQYF. The DNA of the CDR3 is TGCAGCGTTAAGGACAGGGTTGAGGACATTCAGTACTTC. Complete variable domain (other parts from reference TRBV29-1 and TRBJ2-4): SAVISQKPSRDICQRGTSLTIQCQVDSQVTMMFWYRQQPGQSLTLIATANQGSEATYESGFVIDKFPISRPNLTFSTLTVSNMSPEDSSIYLCSVKDRVEDIQYFGAGTRLSVL.

The chain recombines TRBV15 with TRBJ1-2, with D tentatively TRBD1 (5 bases). The CDR3 runs to 15 residues. Trimming pared 0 bases from V and 0 bases from J, leaving 8 bases between. CDR1 and CDR2 (germline): LNHNV, YYDKDF (reference sequence). CDR3 DNA sequence: TGTGCCACCAGCAGAGATACGGGGGCTAACTATGGCTACACCTTC. Translating gives CATSRDTGANYGYTF.

The gene calls are TRBV12-3 or TRBV12-4 and TRBJ2-3; 9 bases agree with TRBD2. V lost 5 bases, J lost 0 bases, and 6 bases stayed unmatched. The CDR3 length is 16 residues. CDR3 in DNA: TGTGCCAGCAGTCCGCCTAGCGGGGTGAGCACAGATACGCAGTATTTT. It specifies CASSPPSGVSTDTQYF.

This clonotype has only one observation. CDR3 sequence: CASSPANQETQYF. The CDR3 DNA reads as TGCGCCAGCAGTCCCGCGAACCAAGAGACCCAGTACTTC. This rearrangement joins TRBV10-1 to TRBJ2-5, with unresolved D. Germline-derived CDR1 and CDR2 are WNHNN and SYGVQD (reference sequence). The V gene lost 5 bases and the J gene lost 0 bases, with 7 bases spanning the gap. The CDR3 totals 13 residues.

As to this clonotype: Given a much more abundant clone one base away, this may be a read error. Without the conserved terminal phenylalanine or tryptophan, this CDR3 likely stems from a read error. This rearrangement joins TRBV12-3 or TRBV12-4 to TRBJ1-1; D not certain. CDR3 size: 13 residues. V was shortened by 6 bases and J by 1 base, with 9 bases between the two germline ends. The CDR3 DNA sequence: TGTGCCAGCAGGCCGCGGGAGAACACTGAAGCTTTCTTG. It specifies CASRPRENTEAFL.

The rearrangement links TRBV19 to TRBJ1-6; no firm D call. Germline CDR1 is LNHDA and CDR2 is SQIVND (reference sequence). V lost 6 bases to trimming and J lost 0 bases, with 18 bases between them. This CDR3 is built from 18 residues. The CDR3 nucleotides read TGTGCCAGTAGCTCGGACGAGTACCCAAGCTCCTATAATTCACCCCTCCACTTT. Translated: CASSSDEYPSSYNSPLHF.

Here the CDR3 DNA reads TGTGCCAGCAGCTTGGGATGGAGCTATAGCGGCCTCTACAATGAGCAGTTCTTC. The encoded protein is CASSLGWSYSGLYNEQFF. The chain employs TRBV5-4 and TRBJ2-1, with a tentative D call TRBD2 (6 bases). Germline V gene data show CDR1 as SGHNT and CDR2 as YYREEE (reference sequence). CDR3 length: 18 residues. Trimming took 0 bases from V and 3 from J, leaving 19 bases between them.

The sample holds a few counts of this clonotype. The chain couples TRBV28 to TRBJ2-7, with D tentatively TRBD2 (6 bases). This CDR3 is built from 16 residues. Trimming cost V 6 bases and J 1 base, with 19 bases left between them. Germline values: CDR1 MDHEN, CDR2 SYDVKM. In DNA form, the CDR3 reads TGTGCCAGCAGGGGGGACTGGGCAGGGTCTTCCTACGAGCAGTACTTC. This codes for CASRGDWAGSSYEQYF. Full variable domain (rest looked up from reference TRBV28 and TRBJ2-7): DVKVTQSSRYLVKRTGEKVFLECVQDMDHENMFWYRQDPGLGLRLIYFSYDVKMKEKGDIPEGYSVSREKKERFSLILESASTNQTSMYLCASRGDWAGSSYEQYFGPGTRLTVT.

This clonotype was observed a handful of times. The chain couples TRBV20-1 to TRBJ2-4; 7 bases line up with TRBD2. Germline V lookup: CDR1 DFQATT, CDR2 SNEGSKA (reference sequence). V gave up 5 bases and J gave up 3 bases; unmatched junction bases: 7. CDR3 length equals 14 residues. The CDR3 region is CSASAASGKNIQYF. The CDR3 DNA reads TGCAGTGCTTCAGCAGCTAGCGGCAAAAACATTCAGTACTTC.

This sequence joins TRBV5-1 and TRBJ1-1; possible D gene TRBD1, 6 bases. CDR1 is SGHRS, CDR2 YFSETQ, per germline. This CDR3 contains 18 residues. Trimming left V 2 bases short and J 2 bases short, with 22 bases between. CDR3 coding DNA: TGCGCCAGCAGCTTAACGACTCCTGGCAGGACAGATAACACTGAAGCTTTCTTT. This translates into CASSLTTPGRTDNTEAFF.

The chain uses TRBV7-2 and TRBJ1-2, with D uncertain. The CDR3 spans 16 residues. V gave up 5 bases and J gave up 3 bases, with 19 bases separating them. Germline V gene lookup returns CDR1 SGHTA and CDR2 FQGNSA. CDR3 residues: CASSQRLGKTDYGYTF. The CDR3 DNA reads as TGTGCCAGCAGCCAGCGTTTGGGCAAAACAGACTATGGCTACACCTTC.

The chain joins TRBV6-1 to TRBJ2-4; 8 positions match TRBD2. CDR1 is MNHNS, CDR2 SASEGT, per germline. The CDR3 is 15 amino acids. V shed 8 bases, J shed 4 bases, and the junction held 10 bases outside the gene matches. As DNA, the CDR3 is TGTGCCAGCTCACCCTTCTCGGGGGGGAAAAACATTCAGTACTTC. Residues: CASSPFSGGKNIQYF.

The J gene is TRBJ2-7, the V gene TRBV4-1, with TRBD2 matching over 9 bases. The CDR3 spans 17 residues. CDR1 is MGHRA and CDR2 is YSYEKL in the germline V gene. The V and J ends lost 0 bases and 4 bases, in that order; junction bases with no gene match: 10. As DNA, the CDR3 is TGCGCCAGCAGCCAAGAGCACCTAGCGGGACTTTCGTACGAGCAGTACTTC. Translated, it gives CASSQEHLAGLSYEQYF.

This clonotype was counted many times. The rearrangement joins TRBV7-8 to TRBJ2-7; D is unresolved. Germline V gene data show CDR1 as SGHVS and CDR2 as FQNEAQ. This CDR3 is built from 13 residues. Trimming removed 6 bases from V and 5 bases from J, with 14 bases in between. The DNA for the CDR3 is TGTGCCAGCAGACTGTATGTAGGCGACGAGCAGTACTTC. Its protein product is CASRLYVGDEQYF.

This clonotype was observed many times. The J gene is TRBJ1-1, the V gene TRBV6-1, with 9 bases lining up with TRBD1. V gave up 6 bases and J gave up 4 bases; unmatched junction bases: 6. Germline V lookup: CDR1 MNHNS, CDR2 SASEGT. The CDR3 runs to 14 residues. CDR3 protein: CASSLQTGGTEAFF. Here the CDR3 DNA reads TGTGCCAGCAGCCTCCAGACAGGGGGCACTGAAGCTTTCTTT.

The chain links TRBV7-9 to TRBJ1-4; no clear D. V dropped 3 bases and J dropped 5 bases, with 7 bases sitting between them. The CDR3 is 13 residues long. Germline V lookup: CDR1 SEHNR, CDR2 FQNEAQ (reference sequence). The CDR3 sequence is CASSFWANEKLFF. The CDR3, as DNA: TGTGCCAGCAGCTTTTGGGCCAATGAAAAACTGTTTTTT.

Regarding this clonotype: It may be a read error: a sequence one base away is much more abundant. The V and J genes are TRBV7-9 and TRBJ1-2; D is unresolved. CDR1 is SEHNR, CDR2 FQNEAQ, per germline (reference sequence). The CDR3 length is 15 residues. Between the trimmed V and J ends, which lost 5 bases and 6 bases, there was a span of 19 bases. CDR3 nucleotide sequence: TGTGCCAGCAGCGTAGGACGGGGTGATGGGCATGGCTACACCTTC. Translated, it gives CASSVGRGDGHGYTF.

This clonotype was detected only once. A much larger clone differs from this one at a single base, so this may be a read error. The rearrangement joins TRBV12-3 or TRBV12-4 to TRBJ1-5; maybe TRBD1 (5 bases). The CDR3 spans 13 residues. The CDR3 DNA sequence: TGTTCCAGCAGTTCCAGGGAATCTCAGCCCCAGCATTTT. It encodes CSSSSRESQPQHF.

This clonotype was seen many times. V gene TRBV7-2 combines with J gene TRBJ1-2; D might be TRBD1 (5 bases). The V and J ends lost 1 base and 4 bases respectively, with 13 bases between them. The CDR3 consists of 15 residues. Germline V CDR1 and CDR2: SGHTA, FQGNSA. The CDR3 protein is CASSLGPGTVYGYTF. CDR3 bases: TGTGCCAGCAGCTTAGGCCCCGGGACGGTCTATGGCTACACCTTC.

Note on this clonotype: The junction departs from germline at one end; a sequencing error may be responsible. The chain combines TRBV2 with TRBJ1-2; tentatively, D is TRBD1 (6 bases). CDR1 and CDR2 (germline): SNHLY, FYNNEI. The CDR3 extends over 14 amino acids. The DNA of the CDR3 is TGTGCCAGCCGTGAGGCAGGGGAAGATTATGGCTACACCTTC. This translates into CASREAGEDYGYTF.